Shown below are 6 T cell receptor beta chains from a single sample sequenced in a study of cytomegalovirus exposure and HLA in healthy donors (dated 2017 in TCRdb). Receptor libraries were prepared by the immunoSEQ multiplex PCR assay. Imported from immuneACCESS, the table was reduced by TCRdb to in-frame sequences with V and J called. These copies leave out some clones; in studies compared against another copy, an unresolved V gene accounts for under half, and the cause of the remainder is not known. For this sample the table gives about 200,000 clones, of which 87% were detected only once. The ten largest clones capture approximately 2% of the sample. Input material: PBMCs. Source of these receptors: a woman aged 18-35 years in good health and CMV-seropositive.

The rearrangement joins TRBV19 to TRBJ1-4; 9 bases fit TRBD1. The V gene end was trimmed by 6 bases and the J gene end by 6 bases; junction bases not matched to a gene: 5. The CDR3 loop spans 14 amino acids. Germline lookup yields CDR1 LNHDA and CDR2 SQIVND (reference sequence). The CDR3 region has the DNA TGTGCCAGTAGGTGGACAGGGGACGATGAAAAACTGTTTTTT. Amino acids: CASRWTGDDEKLFF.

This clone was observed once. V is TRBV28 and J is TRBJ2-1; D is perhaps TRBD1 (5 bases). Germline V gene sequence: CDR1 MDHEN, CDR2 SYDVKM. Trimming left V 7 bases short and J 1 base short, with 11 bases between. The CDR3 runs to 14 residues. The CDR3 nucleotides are TGTGCCAGCAATATAGACAGTTCCTACAATGAGCAGTTCTTC. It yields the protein CASNIDSSYNEQFF.

The CDR3 sequence: CASSLAIRGDYGYTF. For the CDR3, the DNA is TGTGCCAGCAGCTTGGCTATTCGGGGGGACTATGGCTACACCTTC. The chain is built from TRBV5-4 and TRBJ1-2; TRBD1 might be the D (5 bases). Germline-derived CDR1 and CDR2 are SGHNT and YYREEE (reference sequence). The CDR3 sequence is 15 residues long. Trimming cost V 0 bases and J 3 bases, with 12 bases left between them.

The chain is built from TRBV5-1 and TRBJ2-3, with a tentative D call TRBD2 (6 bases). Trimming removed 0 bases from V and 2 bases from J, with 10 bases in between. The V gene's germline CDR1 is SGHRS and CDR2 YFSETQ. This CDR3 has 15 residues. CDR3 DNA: TGCGCCAGCAGCTTGGAGCGGGCGGACACAGATACGCAGTATTTT. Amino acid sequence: CASSLERADTDTQYF.

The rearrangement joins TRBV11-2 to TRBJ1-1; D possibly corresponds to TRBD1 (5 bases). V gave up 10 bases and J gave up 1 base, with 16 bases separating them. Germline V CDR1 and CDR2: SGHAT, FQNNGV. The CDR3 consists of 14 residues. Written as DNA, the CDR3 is TGTGCCACCCGGGGGGGGATGGGGAACACTGAAGCTTTCTTT. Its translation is CATRGGMGNTEAFF.

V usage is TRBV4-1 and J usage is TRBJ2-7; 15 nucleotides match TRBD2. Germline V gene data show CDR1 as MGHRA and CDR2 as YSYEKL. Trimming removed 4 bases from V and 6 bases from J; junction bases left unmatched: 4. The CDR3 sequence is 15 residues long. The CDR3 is CASSPGLAGGTEQYF. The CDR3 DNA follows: TGCGCCAGCAGCCCGGGACTAGCGGGAGGAACCGAGCAGTACTTC.